Given below is one TCR beta chain in context. This sample is drawn from a study of cytomegalovirus exposure and HLA in healthy donors. Trimming cost V 1 base and J 2 bases, with 18 bases left between them. Germline lookup yields CDR1 MNHEY and CDR2 SMNVEV (reference sequence). CDR3 length: 17 amino acids. The PCR was carried out with 60 Vbeta primers and 13 Jbeta primers. Only in-frame clones appear in the TCRdb table, and some are missing; sequencing was by immunoSEQ multiplex PCR. The table lists roughly 150,000 clones, roughly 81% of them singletons. This TCR was sampled from a young woman in good health and CMV-seronegative. The chain joins TRBV27 to TRBJ2-7, with D maybe TRBD2 (7 bases). The sample consisted of PBMCs. As DNA, the CDR3 is TGTGCCAGCAGTTTATACGGGGAGGGGGGTTGGACCTACGAGCAGTACTTC. The encoded protein is CASSLYGEGGWTYEQYF.